The T cell receptor (beta chain) described here comes from a study of shared clonotypes between healthy human individuals. The V end was cut by 7 bases, the J end by 1 base, with 5 bases between. The V gene's germline CDR1 is MDHEN and CDR2 SYDVKM. The CDR3 runs 12 residues. The sorted-subset replicate PCRs were given approximately 190 ng DNA, which is tens of thousands of T cell genomes. The protocol was immunoSEQ multiplex PCR, while the TCRdb copy is restricted to in-frame clones and leaves out a portion. The data show roughly 2.4 million clones, around 95% seen once. Worth noting for this clone: What it binds is not known. Distinct nucleotide sequences in the sample also encode this CDR3.

General observations from the study: Estimated richness was generally greater in naive than memory subsets.

Sequencing input: naive CD4+ T cells sorted from blood. Subset reported: CD45RA+ positively selected. This chain uses TRBV28 with TRBJ1-5; no definite D call. The sequence was obtained from a man between 18 and 29 years old in good health. The CDR3 loop is CASTGSNQPQHF. Here the CDR3 DNA reads TGTGCCAGCACCGGGAGCAATCAGCCCCAGCATTTT.